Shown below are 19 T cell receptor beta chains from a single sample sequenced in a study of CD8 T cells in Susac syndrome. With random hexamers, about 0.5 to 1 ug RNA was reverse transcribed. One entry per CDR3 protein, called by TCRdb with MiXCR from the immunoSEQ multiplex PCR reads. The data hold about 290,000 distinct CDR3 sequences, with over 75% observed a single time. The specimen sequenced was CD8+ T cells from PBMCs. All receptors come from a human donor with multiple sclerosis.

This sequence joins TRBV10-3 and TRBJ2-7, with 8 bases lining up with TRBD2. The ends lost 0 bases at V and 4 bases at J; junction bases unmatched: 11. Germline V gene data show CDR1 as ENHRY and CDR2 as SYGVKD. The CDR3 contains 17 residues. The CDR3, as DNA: TGTGCCATCAGTGAGTCCTATAGCGGGAAGCTCCAATACGAGCAGTACTTC. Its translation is CAISESYSGKLQYEQYF.

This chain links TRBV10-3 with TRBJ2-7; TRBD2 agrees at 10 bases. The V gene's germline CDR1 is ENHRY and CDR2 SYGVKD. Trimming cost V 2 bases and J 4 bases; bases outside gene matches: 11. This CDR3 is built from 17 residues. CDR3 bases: TGTGCCATCAGTGAGAGTCTAGCGGGAGAAGGCGGGTACGAGCAGTACTTC. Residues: CAISESLAGEGGYEQYF.

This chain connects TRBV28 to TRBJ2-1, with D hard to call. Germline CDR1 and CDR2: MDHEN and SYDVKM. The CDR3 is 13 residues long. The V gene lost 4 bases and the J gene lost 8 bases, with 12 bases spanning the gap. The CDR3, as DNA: TGTGCCAGCAGTTCCCCGCCGGTTGATGAGCAGTTCTTC. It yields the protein CASSSPPVDEQFF. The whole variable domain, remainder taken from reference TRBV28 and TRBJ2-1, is DVKVTQSSRYLVKRTGEKVFLECVQDMDHENMFWYRQDPGLGLRLIYFSYDVKMKEKGDIPEGYSVSREKKERFSLILESASTNQTSMYLCASSSPPVDEQFFGPGTRLTVL.

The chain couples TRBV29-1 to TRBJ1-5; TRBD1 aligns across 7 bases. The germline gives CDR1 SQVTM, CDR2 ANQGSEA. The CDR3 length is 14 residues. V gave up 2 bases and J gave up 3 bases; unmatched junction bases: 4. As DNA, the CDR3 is TGCAGCGTTGAAACAGGGGTCGACAATCAGCCCCAGCATTTT. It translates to CSVETGVDNQPQHF.

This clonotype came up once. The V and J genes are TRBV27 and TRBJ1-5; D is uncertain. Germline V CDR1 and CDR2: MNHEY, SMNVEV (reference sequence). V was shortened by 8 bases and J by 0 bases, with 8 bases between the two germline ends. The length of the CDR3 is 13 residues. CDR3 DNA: TGTGCCAGCGCGTTTTATAGCAATCAGCCCCAGCATTTT. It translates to CASAFYSNQPQHF.

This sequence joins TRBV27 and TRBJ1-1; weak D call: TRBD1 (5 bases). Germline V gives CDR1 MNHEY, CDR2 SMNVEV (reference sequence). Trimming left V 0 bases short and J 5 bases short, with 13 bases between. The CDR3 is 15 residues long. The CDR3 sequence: CASSLSGGRVTEAFF. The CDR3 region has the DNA TGTGCCAGCAGTTTATCGGGCGGCAGGGTGACTGAAGCTTTCTTT.

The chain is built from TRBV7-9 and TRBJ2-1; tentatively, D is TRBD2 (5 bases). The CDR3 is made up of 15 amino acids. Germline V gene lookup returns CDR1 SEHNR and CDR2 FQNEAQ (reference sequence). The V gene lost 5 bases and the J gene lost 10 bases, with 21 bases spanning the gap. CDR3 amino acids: CASSLTEGMTWEQFF. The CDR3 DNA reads TGTGCCAGCAGCCTAACTGAGGGTATGACATGGGAGCAGTTCTTC.

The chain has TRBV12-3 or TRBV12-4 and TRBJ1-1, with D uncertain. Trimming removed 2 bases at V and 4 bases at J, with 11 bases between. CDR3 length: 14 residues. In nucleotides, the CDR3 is TGTGCCAGCAGTTTAAACTGGCTCGGCACTGAAGCTTTCTTT. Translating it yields CASSLNWLGTEAFF.

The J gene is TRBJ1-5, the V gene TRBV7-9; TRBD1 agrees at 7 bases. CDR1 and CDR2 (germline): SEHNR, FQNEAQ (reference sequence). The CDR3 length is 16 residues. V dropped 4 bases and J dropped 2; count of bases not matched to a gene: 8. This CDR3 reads CASSSAGTEGNQPQHF. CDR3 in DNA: TGTGCCAGCAGCTCAGCCGGGACAGAGGGCAATCAGCCCCAGCATTTT. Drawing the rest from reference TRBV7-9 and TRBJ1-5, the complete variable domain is DTGVSQNPRHKITKRGQNVTFRCDPISEHNRLYWYRQTLGQGPEFLTYFQNEAQLEKSRLLSDRFSAERPKGSFSTLEIQRTEQGDSAMYLCASSSAGTEGNQPQHFGDGTRLSIL.

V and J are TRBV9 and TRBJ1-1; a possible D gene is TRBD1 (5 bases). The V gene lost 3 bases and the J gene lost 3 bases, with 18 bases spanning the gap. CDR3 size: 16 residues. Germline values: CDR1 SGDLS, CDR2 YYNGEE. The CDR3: CASSGDPGTADTEAFF. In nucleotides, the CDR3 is TGTGCCAGCAGCGGGGACCCCGGGACGGCTGACACTGAAGCTTTCTTT.

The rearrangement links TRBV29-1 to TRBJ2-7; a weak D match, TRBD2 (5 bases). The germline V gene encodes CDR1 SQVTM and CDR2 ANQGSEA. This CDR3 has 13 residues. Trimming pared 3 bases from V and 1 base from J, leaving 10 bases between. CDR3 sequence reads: CSVEEVSSYEQYF. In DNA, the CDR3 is TGCAGCGTTGAGGAGGTCAGTTCCTACGAGCAGTACTTC.

CDR3 nucleotides: TGTGCCAGCAGGCTCGGGCGGGAGCAGTACTTC. This gives the protein CASRLGREQYF. The chain is built from TRBV6-1 and TRBJ2-7; D is uncertain. In germline, CDR1 is MNHNS, CDR2 SASEGT. Trimming took 6 bases from V and 7 from J, leaving 10 bases between them. The CDR3 runs to 11 residues.

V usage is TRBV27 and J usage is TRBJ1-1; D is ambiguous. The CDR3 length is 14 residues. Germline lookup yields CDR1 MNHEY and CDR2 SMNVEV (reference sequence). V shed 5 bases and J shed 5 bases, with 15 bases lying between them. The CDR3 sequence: CASSPNQMGTEAFF. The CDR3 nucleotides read TGTGCCAGCAGTCCCAATCAGATGGGGACTGAAGCTTTCTTT.

CDR3 in amino acids: CASSQVLGGGLQETQYF. CDR3 nucleotide sequence: TGCGCCAGCAGCCAAGTGTTGGGCGGGGGTCTCCAAGAGACCCAGTACTTC. This sequence joins TRBV4-1 and TRBJ2-5; 7 bases match TRBD2. Germline CDR1 reads MGHRA; CDR2 reads YSYEKL. The junction had 9 bases not matched to a gene; V was cut back by 1 base and J by 1 base. The CDR3 spans 17 residues.

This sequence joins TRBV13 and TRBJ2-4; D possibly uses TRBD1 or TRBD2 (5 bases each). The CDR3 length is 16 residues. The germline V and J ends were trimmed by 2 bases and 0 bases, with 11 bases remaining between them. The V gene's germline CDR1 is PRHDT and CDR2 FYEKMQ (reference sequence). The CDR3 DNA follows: TGTGCCAGCAGCTTATTCAGGGAGATAGCCAAAAACATTCAGTACTTC. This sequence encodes CASSLFREIAKNIQYF.

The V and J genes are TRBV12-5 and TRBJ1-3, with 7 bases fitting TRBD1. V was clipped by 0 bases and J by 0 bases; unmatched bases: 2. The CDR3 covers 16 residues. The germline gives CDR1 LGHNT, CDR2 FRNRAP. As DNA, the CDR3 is TGTGCTAGTGGTTTGGTACAGGGGCCCTCTGGAAACACCATATATTTT. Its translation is CASGLVQGPSGNTIYF.

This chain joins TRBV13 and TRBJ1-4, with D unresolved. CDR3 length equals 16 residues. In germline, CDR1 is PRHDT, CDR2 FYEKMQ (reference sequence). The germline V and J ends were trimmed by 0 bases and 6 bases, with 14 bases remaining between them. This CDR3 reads CASSLGPRVFDEKLFF. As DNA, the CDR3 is TGTGCCAGCAGCTTAGGACCTCGGGTCTTCGATGAAAAACTGTTTTTT.

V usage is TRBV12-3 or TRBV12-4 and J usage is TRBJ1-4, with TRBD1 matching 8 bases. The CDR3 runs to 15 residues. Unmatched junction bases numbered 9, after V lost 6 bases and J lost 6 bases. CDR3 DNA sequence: TGTGCCAGCAGCCGGACAGGGACTGGGGATGAAAAACTGTTTTTT. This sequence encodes CASSRTGTGDEKLFF.

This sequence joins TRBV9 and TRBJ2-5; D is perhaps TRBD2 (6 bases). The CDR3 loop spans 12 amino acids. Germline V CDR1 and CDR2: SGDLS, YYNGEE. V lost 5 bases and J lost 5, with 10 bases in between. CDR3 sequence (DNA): TGTGCCAGCAGTTCAGGAGGGGAGACCCAGTACTTC. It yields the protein CASSSGGETQYF. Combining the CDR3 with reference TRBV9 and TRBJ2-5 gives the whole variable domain DSGVTQTPKHLITATGQRVTLRCSPRSGDLSVYWYQQSLDQGLQFLIQYYNGEERAKGNILERFSAQQFPDLHSELNLSSLELGDSALYFCASSSGGETQYFGPGTRLLVL.